These 15 T cell receptor beta chains share one sample of origin, sequenced in a study of blood T cell repertoires in COVID-19. TCRdb keeps only in-frame clones here, not all; method: immunoSEQ multiplex PCR. The sample lists 70,000 or so clones; under 95% were seen once. The sequencing input was peripheral blood. The receptors were gathered from a human donor in a cohort sampled during active COVID-19.

This chain uses TRBV5-5 with TRBJ1-1, with 7 nucleotides matching TRBD1. Germline V gene sequence: CDR1 SGHKS, CDR2 YYEKEE (reference sequence). V shed 4 bases and J 5 bases; nucleotides not matched to a gene: 11. The CDR3 is made up of 15 amino acids. CDR3 DNA: TGTGCCAGCAGCCTAACAGGGGCCGAGGGGACTGAAGCTTTCTTT. It is translated as CASSLTGAEGTEAFF.

This sequence joins TRBV6-6 and TRBJ1-5; a weak D match, TRBD1 (5 bases). Germline loops: CDR1 MNHNY, CDR2 SVGAGI (reference sequence). The CDR3 extends over 16 amino acids. V dropped 5 bases and J dropped 3 bases, with 17 bases sitting between them. The CDR3 nucleotides read TGTGCCAGCAGTGTACTCAGTTCAGGGCCCAATCAGCCCCAGCATTTT. Residues: CASSVLSSGPNQPQHF.

This chain links TRBV5-5 with TRBJ2-2; no definite D call. V shed 2 bases and J shed 7 bases, with 15 bases lying between them. From germline, CDR1 is SGHKS and CDR2 YYEKEE (reference sequence). CDR3 length equals 15 residues. The CDR3, as DNA: TGTGCCAGCAGCTTTGAGATATCAACCTTCGGGGAGCTGTTTTTT. It specifies CASSFEISTFGELFF.

The V gene is TRBV4-2, the J gene TRBJ2-7; D gene unclear. This CDR3 comprises 16 residues. V was clipped by 0 bases and J by 3 bases, with 15 bases between them. The germline gives CDR1 LGHNA, CDR2 YNFKEQ. The CDR3 loop is CASSQEIPQIGYEQYF. In DNA form, the CDR3 reads TGTGCCAGCAGCCAAGAAATCCCTCAGATTGGCTACGAGCAGTACTTC.

This chain joins TRBV5-1 and TRBJ1-1; 8 bases map to TRBD1. Germline assignment: CDR1 SGHRS and CDR2 YFSETQ. The CDR3 is 15 residues long. V lost 2 bases to trimming and J lost 5 bases; unmatched junction nucleotides: 8. In DNA form, the CDR3 reads TGCGCCAGCAGCTTAGGACAGGGCGTTGTAACTGAAGCTTTCTTT. Its translation: CASSLGQGVVTEAFF.

DNA of the CDR3: TGTGCCAGCAGCCCCCCCGGCAGGGTTTCCTACGAGCAGTACTTC. This codes for CASSPPGRVSYEQYF. The V and J genes are TRBV13 and TRBJ2-7; TRBD1 might be the D (5 bases). Germline V lookup: CDR1 PRHDT, CDR2 FYEKMQ (reference sequence). CDR3 length: 15 amino acids. The germline V and J ends were trimmed by 5 bases and 1 base, with 15 bases remaining between them.

The V call is TRBV27, the J call TRBJ1-3, with TRBD1 matching over 9 bases. The V gene's germline CDR1 is MNHEY and CDR2 SMNVEV (reference sequence). V was clipped by 5 bases and J by 7 bases; unmatched bases: 15. This CDR3 has 17 amino acids. The DNA of the CDR3 is TGTGCCAGCAGTCCGGGACAGGGAGTGACGTACGGGAACACCATATATTTT. It yields the protein CASSPGQGVTYGNTIYF.

The gene calls are TRBV7-2 and TRBJ2-7, with 7 positions matching TRBD2. J lost 2 bases, V lost 5 bases, and 3 bases had no gene match. Germline V gene lookup returns CDR1 SGHTA and CDR2 FQGNSA. The CDR3 spans 13 residues. The CDR3 spells CASSGGGTYEQYF. As DNA, the CDR3 is TGTGCCAGCAGCGGGGGGGGGACCTACGAGCAGTACTTC. Combining the CDR3 with reference TRBV7-2 and TRBJ2-7 gives the whole variable domain GAGVSQSPSNKVTEKGKDVELRCDPISGHTALYWYRQSLGQGLEFLIYFQGNSAPDKSGLPSDRFSAERTGGSVSTLTIQRTQQEDSAVYLCASSGGGTYEQYFGPGTRLTVT.

This chain joins TRBV27 and TRBJ1-1, with a possible D match to TRBD1 (6 bases). V was pared by 3 bases and J by 4 bases, with 12 bases between. The CDR3 extends over 14 amino acids. Germline lookup yields CDR1 MNHEY and CDR2 SMNVEV (reference sequence). CDR3 nucleotide sequence: TGTGCCAGCAGTTTGACAGGAGGCTCCACTGAAGCTTTCTTT. Amino acid sequence: CASSLTGGSTEAFF.

The J gene is TRBJ1-5, the V gene TRBV19; D is possibly TRBD1 (5 bases). With 4 bases removed from V and 3 bases from J, the gap between germline ends came to 22 bases. Germline CDR1 and CDR2: LNHDA and SQIVND (reference sequence). The CDR3 has 18 residues. The CDR3, as DNA: TGTGCCAGTAGTAGCCCAGACAGAGTCCAGCCCGTCAATCAGCCCCAGCATTTT. Protein product: CASSSPDRVQPVNQPQHF.

V and J are TRBV10-3 and TRBJ2-5; D may be TRBD2 (7 bases). CDR1 and CDR2 (germline): ENHRY, SYGVKD. Trimming left V 6 bases short and J 3 bases short, with 14 bases between. The CDR3 is 14 amino acids. As DNA, the CDR3 is TGTGCCATCAGAACGGGGGGCTTGGAAGAGACCCAGTACTTC. Protein: CAIRTGGLEETQYF.

This sequence joins TRBV3-1 (or the pseudogene TRBV3-2) and TRBJ1-5; D unclear. Germline V gene lookup returns CDR1 LGHDT and CDR2 YNNKEL (reference sequence). The CDR3 spans 16 residues. Trimming took off 2 bases at V and 4 bases at J, with 15 bases between the two ends. Written as DNA, the CDR3 is TGTGCCAGCAGCCAATCCCTGGACTGGACTAATCAGCCCCAGCATTTT. It yields the protein CASSQSLDWTNQPQHF.

V and J are TRBV11-2 and TRBJ1-1, with D possibly TRBD1 on 6 matching bases. This CDR3 has 18 residues. Germline CDR1 and CDR2: SGHAT and FQNNGV. V was pared by 2 bases and J by 0 bases, with 19 bases between. For the CDR3, the DNA is TGTGCCAGCAGCTTAAAATCCTTCTTCAGGGGAGTGAACACTGAAGCTTTCTTT. Its protein product is CASSLKSFFRGVNTEAFF.

This clone was counted only a few times. The chain employs TRBV5-1 and TRBJ1-4; D possibly corresponds to TRBD1 (6 bases). The CDR3 loop spans 15 amino acids. The V and J ends lost 3 bases and 7 bases respectively, with 16 bases between them. The V gene's germline CDR1 is SGHRS and CDR2 YFSETQ. The CDR3 nucleotides are TGCGCCAGCAGCTCGATTGGGGGCGCCGGTGAAAAACTGTTTTTT. It specifies CASSSIGGAGEKLFF.

J is TRBJ2-7 and V is TRBV6-6, with 7 bases matching TRBD2. Germline values: CDR1 MNHNY, CDR2 SVGAGI (reference sequence). This CDR3 spans 15 amino acids. V shed 2 bases and J 0 bases; nucleotides not matched to a gene: 4. The CDR3 bases are TGTGCCAGCAGTTACGAAGCGGGGAGCTCCTACGAGCAGTACTTC. It codes for CASSYEAGSSYEQYF.